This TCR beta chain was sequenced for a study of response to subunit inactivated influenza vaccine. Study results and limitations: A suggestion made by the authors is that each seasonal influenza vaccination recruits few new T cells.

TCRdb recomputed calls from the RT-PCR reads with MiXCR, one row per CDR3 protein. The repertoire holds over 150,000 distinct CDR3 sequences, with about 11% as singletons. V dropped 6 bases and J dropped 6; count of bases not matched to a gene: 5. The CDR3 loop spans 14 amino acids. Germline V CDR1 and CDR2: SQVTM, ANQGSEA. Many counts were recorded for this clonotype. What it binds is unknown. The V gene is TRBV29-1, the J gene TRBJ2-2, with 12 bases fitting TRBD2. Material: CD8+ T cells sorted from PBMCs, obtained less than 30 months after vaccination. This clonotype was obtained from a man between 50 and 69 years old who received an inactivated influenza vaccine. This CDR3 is CSVTSGSGAGELFF. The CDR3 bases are TGCAGCGTGACTAGCGGGAGTGGTGCCGGGGAGCTGTTTTTT.